These T cell receptor beta chains were read from a single sample in a study of blood T cells in healthy people across ages. TCRdb re-derived calls from the 5' RACE reads in MiXCR, one entry per CDR3 protein. The sample has about 670,000 distinct CDR3 sequences; 45% to 60% are singletons. The sequencing sample was made of blood. The receptors were sampled from a woman of 80 years or more in good health. Both conserved end residues are part of each CDR3.

CDR3: CASRLGGGSYNEQFF
V: TRBV12-3/TRBV12-4
J: TRBJ2-1

CDR3: CSASRPRGQLNEQFF
V: TRBV20-1
J: TRBJ2-1

CDR3: CASSRYRGDTNEQYF
V: TRBV6-2/TRBV6-3
J: TRBJ2-7

CDR3: CASSPRGTGELFF
V: TRBV12-3/TRBV12-4
J: TRBJ2-2

CDR3: CASSPKTVMNTEAFF
V: TRBV7-9
J: TRBJ1-1

CDR3: CASGTSGRLDTQYF
V: TRBV2
J: TRBJ2-3

CDR3: CASRATGVPSYEQYF
V: TRBV6-1
J: TRBJ2-7

CDR3: CAIRVQGNTEAFF
V: TRBV10-3
J: TRBJ1-1

CDR3: CASSLTPSGGYTF
V: TRBV7-2
J: TRBJ1-2

CDR3: CASSLAVWGSPSTDTQYF
V: TRBV5-1
J: TRBJ2-3

CDR3: CGASSERTDTQYF
V: TRBV20-1
J: TRBJ2-3

CDR3: CASSLSESGAGKLFF
V: TRBV11-2
J: TRBJ1-4

CDR3: CASSLEGGTSSEQFF
V: TRBV7-7
J: TRBJ2-1

CDR3: CAIMGTDYNEQFF
V: TRBV10-3
J: TRBJ2-1

CDR3: CASSLSGVDQPQHF
V: TRBV7-9
J: TRBJ1-5

CDR3: CASSPDSGSTDTQYF
V: TRBV28
J: TRBJ2-3

CDR3: CASKESVNTGELFF
V: TRBV5-1
J: TRBJ2-2

CDR3: CSARPFGEGKETQYF
V: TRBV20-1
J: TRBJ2-5

CDR3: CSALNTERQQFF
V: TRBV20-1
J: TRBJ2-1

CDR3: CASSLERKTGRTQYF
V: TRBV7-2
J: TRBJ2-5

CDR3: CASGQGTGELFF
V: TRBV6-2/TRBV6-3
J: TRBJ2-2

CDR3: CASTQTPDNEQFF
V: TRBV6-2/TRBV6-3
J: TRBJ2-1

CDR3: CASSQDRQLEKLFF
V: TRBV4-2
J: TRBJ1-4

CDR3: CACSQDVTTMQPNEQYF
V: TRBV3-1
J: TRBJ2-5

CDR3: CSARDLGQGVGYEQYF
V: TRBV20-1
J: TRBJ2-7

CDR3: CASSLNRTGSSYEQYF
V: TRBV11-1
J: TRBJ2-7